This TCR beta chain emerged from a study of molecular identifiers for immune sequencing clone quantification. Trimming cost V 3 bases and J 1 base, with 12 bases left between them. Germline-derived CDR1 and CDR2 are SGHVS and FQNEAQ. The CDR3 is 15 residues long. Sorting defined naive CD8 T cells as CD8+CD4-CCR7+CD45RA+. On this clonotype itself: A much larger clone sits a single nucleotide away, making a read error possible.

TCRdb reanalysed the PCR reads using MiXCR and keeps one entry per CDR3 protein. This sample has hundreds of thousands of distinct CDR3 sequences, with roughly 27% found just once. The sample taken for sequencing was naive CD8+ T cells from blood, with Jurkat cell RNA spiked in. Subset specified: FACS-sorted CD8+CD4-CCR7+CD45RA+ naive T cells. The chain combines TRBV7-8 with TRBJ1-1; no reliable D call. The TCR originated in a human donor in good health. Some libraries in this study had Jurkat cell RNA spiked in. CDR3 bases: TGTGCCAGCAGCTTGTTACCGCCCCAGAACACTGAAGCTTTCTTT. Its protein is CASSLLPPQNTEAFF. Based on the CDR3 plus reference TRBV7-8 and TRBJ1-1, the full variable domain is GAGVSQSPRYKVAKRGQDVALRCDPISGHVSLFWYQQALGQGPEFLTYFQNEAQLDKSGLPSDRFFAERPEGSVSTLKIQRTQQEDSAVYLCASSLLPPQNTEAFFGQGTRLTVV.